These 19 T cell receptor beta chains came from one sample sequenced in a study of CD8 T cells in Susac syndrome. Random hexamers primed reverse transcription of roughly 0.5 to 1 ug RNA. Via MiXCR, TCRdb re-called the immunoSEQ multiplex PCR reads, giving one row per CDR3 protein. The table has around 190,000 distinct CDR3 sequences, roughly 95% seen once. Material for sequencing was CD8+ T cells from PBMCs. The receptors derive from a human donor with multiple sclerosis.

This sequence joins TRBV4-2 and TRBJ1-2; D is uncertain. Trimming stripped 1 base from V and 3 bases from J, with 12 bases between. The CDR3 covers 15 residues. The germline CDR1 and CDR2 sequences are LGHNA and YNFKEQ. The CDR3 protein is CASSQVKGFDYGYTF. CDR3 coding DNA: TGTGCCAGCAGCCAAGTCAAGGGTTTTGACTATGGCTACACCTTC.

CDR3 coding DNA: TGTGCCAGCAGCTTAGAGGGACAGCCAGCCTACGAGCAGTACTTC. It encodes CASSLEGQPAYEQYF. J is TRBJ2-7 and V is TRBV7-9, with TRBD1 matching 7 bases. CDR1 and CDR2 (germline): SEHNR, FQNEAQ (reference sequence). CDR3 size: 15 residues. J was trimmed by 2 bases and V by 1 base; bases with no gene match: 5.

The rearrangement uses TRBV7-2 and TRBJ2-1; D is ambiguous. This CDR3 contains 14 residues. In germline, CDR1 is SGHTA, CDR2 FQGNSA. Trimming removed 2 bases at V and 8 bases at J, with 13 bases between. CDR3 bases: TGTGCCAGCAGCTTACGCCCCGCCTCCGATGAGCAGTTCTTC. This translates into CASSLRPASDEQFF.

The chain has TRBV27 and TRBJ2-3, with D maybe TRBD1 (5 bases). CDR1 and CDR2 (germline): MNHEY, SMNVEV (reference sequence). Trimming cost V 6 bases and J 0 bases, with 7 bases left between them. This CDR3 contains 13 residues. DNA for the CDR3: TGTGCCAGCAGAGGGGCTAGCACAGATACGCAGTATTTT. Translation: CASRGASTDTQYF.

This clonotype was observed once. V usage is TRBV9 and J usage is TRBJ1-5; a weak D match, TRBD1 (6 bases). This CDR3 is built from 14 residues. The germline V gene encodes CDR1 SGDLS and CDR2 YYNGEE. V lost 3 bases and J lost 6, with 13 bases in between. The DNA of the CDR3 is TGTGCCAGCAGCGGAACAGGGAAGGGTCAGCCCCAGCATTTT. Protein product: CASSGTGKGQPQHF.

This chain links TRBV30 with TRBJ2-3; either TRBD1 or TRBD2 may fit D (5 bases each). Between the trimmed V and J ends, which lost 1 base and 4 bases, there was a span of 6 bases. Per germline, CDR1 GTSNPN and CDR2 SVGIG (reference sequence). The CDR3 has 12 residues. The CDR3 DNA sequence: TGTGCCTGGAGTGGGGGGTCAGATACGCAGTATTTT. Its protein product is CAWSGGSDTQYF.

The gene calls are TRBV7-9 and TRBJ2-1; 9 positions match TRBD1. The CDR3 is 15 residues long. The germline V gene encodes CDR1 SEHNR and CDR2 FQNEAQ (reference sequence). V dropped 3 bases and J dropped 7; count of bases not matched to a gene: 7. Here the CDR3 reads CASSFSGQGGNEQFF. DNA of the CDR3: TGTGCCAGCAGCTTTTCGGGACAGGGCGGGAATGAGCAGTTCTTC. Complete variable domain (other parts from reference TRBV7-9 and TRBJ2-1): DTGVSQNPRHKITKRGQNVTFRCDPISEHNRLYWYRQTLGQGPEFLTYFQNEAQLEKSRLLSDRFSAERPKGSFSTLEIQRTEQGDSAMYLCASSFSGQGGNEQFFGPGTRLTVL.

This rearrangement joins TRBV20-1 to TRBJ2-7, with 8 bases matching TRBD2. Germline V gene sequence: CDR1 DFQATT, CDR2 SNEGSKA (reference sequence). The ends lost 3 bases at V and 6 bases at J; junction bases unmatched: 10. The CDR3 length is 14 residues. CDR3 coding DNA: TGCAGTGCTAGGGAGGCGGGGGGCCCTGGCGAGCAGTACTTC. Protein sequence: CSAREAGGPGEQYF.

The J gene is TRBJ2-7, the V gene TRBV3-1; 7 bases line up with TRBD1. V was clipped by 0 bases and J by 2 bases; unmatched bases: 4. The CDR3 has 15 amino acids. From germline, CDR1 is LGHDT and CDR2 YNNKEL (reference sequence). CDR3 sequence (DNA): TGTGCCAGCAGCCAAGATGGGGACAGTACCTACGAGCAGTACTTC. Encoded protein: CASSQDGDSTYEQYF.

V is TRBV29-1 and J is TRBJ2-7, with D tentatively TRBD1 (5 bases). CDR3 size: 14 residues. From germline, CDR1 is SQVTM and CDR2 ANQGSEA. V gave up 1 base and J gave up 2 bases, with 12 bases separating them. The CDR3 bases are TGCAGCGTTGAAGGCTCCCAGGGCCCCTACGAGCAGTACTTC. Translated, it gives CSVEGSQGPYEQYF.

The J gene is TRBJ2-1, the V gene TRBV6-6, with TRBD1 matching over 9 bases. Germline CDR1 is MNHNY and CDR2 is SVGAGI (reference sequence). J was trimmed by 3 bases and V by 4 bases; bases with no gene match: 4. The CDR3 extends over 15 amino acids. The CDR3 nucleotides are TGTGCCAGCAGTTGGGGGACAGGGATCTACAATGAGCAGTTCTTC. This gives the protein CASSWGTGIYNEQFF.

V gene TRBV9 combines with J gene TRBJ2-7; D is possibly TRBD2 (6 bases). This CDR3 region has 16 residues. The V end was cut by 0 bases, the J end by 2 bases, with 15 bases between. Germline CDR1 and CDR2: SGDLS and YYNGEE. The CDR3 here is CASSVARDSSAYEQYF. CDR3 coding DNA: TGTGCCAGCAGCGTAGCTAGGGACTCCTCAGCCTACGAGCAGTACTTC. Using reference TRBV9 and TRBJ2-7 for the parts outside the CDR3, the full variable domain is DSGVTQTPKHLITATGQRVTLRCSPRSGDLSVYWYQQSLDQGLQFLIQYYNGEERAKGNILERFSAQQFPDLHSELNLSSLELGDSALYFCASSVARDSSAYEQYFGPGTRLTVT.

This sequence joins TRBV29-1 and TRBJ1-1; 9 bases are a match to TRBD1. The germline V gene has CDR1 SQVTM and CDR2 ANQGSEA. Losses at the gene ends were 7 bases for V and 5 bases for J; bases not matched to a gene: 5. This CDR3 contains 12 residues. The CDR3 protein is CSEQDRGTEAFF. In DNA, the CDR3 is TGCAGCGAGCAGGACAGGGGTACTGAAGCTTTCTTT.

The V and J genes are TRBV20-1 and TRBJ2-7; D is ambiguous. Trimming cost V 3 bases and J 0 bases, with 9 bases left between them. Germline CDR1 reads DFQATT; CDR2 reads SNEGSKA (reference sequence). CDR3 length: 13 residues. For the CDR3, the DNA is TGCAGTGCTAGTTTCCAGAGCTCCTACGAGCAGTACTTC. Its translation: CSASFQSSYEQYF.

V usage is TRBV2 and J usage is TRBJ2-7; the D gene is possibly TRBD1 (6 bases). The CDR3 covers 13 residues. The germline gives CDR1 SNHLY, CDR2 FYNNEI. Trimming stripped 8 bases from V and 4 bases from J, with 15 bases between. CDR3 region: CASEPGQIYEQYF. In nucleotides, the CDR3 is TGTGCCAGCGAACCGGGACAAATTTACGAGCAGTACTTC.

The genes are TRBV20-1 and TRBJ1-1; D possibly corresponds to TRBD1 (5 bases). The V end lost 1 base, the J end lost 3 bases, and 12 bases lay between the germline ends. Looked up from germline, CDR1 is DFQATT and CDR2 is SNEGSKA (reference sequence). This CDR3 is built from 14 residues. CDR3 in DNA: TGCAGTGCTAGAGGAGTCGGGGGGTACACTGAAGCTTTCTTT. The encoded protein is CSARGVGGYTEAFF.

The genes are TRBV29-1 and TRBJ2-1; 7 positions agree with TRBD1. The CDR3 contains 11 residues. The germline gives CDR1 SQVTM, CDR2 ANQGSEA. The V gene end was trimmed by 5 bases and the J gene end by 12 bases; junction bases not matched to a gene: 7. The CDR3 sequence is CSVYTGTAQFF. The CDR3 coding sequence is TGCAGCGTTTATACCGGGACAGCGCAGTTCTTC.

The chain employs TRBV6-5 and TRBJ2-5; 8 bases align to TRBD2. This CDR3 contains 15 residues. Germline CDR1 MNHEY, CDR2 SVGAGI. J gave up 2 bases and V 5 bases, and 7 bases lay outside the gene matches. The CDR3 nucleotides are TGTGCCAGCAGTACCAGCGGGAGTGGGCAAGAGACCCAGTACTTC. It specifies CASSTSGSGQETQYF.

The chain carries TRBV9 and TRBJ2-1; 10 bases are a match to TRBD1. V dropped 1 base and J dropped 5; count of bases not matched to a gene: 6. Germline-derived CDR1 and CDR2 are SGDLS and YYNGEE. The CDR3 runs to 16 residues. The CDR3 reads CASSVSRDRGNNEQFF. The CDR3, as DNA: TGTGCCAGCAGCGTATCGAGGGACAGGGGTAACAATGAGCAGTTCTTC.